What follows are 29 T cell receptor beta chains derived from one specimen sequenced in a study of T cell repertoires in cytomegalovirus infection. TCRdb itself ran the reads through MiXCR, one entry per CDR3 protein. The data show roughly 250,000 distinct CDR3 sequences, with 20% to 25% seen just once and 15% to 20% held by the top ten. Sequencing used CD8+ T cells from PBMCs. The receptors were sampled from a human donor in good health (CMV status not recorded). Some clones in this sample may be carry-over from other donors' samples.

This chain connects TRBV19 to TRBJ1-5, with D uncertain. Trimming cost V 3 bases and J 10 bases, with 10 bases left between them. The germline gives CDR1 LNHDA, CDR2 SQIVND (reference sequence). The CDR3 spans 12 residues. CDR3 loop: CASSIGMQPQHF. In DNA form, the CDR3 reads TGTGCCAGTAGTATTGGCATGCAACCCCAGCATTTT.

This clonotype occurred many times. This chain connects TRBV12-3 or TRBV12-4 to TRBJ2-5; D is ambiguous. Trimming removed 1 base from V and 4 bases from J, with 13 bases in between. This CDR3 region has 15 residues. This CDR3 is CASSLGFTSSETQYF. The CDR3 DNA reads TGTGCCAGCAGTTTAGGTTTCACCTCTTCAGAGACCCAGTACTTC.

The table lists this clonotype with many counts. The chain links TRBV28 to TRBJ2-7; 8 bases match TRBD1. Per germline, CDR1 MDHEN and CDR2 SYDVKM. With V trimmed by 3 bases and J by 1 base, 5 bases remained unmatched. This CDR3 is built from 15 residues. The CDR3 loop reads CASSFRTGSSYEQYF. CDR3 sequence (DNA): TGTGCCAGCAGTTTTCGGACAGGGTCATCCTACGAGCAGTACTTC.

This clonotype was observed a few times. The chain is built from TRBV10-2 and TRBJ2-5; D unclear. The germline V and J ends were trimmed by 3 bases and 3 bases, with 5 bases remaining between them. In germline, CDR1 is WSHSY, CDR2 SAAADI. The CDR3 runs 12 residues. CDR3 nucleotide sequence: TGCGCCAGCAGTGACTGGGAAGAGACCCAGTACTTC. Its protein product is CASSDWEETQYF.

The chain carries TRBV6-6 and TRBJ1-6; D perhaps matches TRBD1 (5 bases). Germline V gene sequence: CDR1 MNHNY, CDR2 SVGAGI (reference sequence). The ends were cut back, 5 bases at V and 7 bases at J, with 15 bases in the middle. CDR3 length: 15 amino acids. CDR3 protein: CASSATGTGNSPLHF. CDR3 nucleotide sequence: TGTGCCAGCAGTGCCACCGGGACGGGGAATTCACCCCTCCACTTT.

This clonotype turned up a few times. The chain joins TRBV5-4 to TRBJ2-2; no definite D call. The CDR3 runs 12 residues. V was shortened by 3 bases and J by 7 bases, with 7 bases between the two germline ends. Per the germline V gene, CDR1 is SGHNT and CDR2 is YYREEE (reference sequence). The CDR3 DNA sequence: TGTGCCAGCAGCTGGGGTAACGGGGAGCTGTTTTTT. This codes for CASSWGNGELFF.

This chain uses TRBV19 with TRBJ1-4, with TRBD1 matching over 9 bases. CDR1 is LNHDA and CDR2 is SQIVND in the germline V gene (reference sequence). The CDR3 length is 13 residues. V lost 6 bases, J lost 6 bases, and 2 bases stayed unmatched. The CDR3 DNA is TGTGCCAGTAGGCGGACAGGGGATGAAAAACTGTTTTTT. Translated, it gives CASRRTGDEKLFF.

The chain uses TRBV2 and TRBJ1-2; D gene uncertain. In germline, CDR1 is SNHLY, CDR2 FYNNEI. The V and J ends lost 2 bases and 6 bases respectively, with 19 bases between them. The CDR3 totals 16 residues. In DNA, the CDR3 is TGTGCCAGCAGTGAAAGGGTGGGCCGCCAGGCCCATGGCTACACCTTC. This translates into CASSERVGRQAHGYTF. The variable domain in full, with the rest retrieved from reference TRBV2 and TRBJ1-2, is EPEVTQTPSHQVTQMGQEVILRCVPISNHLYFYWYRQILGQKVEFLVSFYNNEISEKSEIFDDQFSVERPDGSNFTLKIRSTKLEDSAMYFCASSERVGRQAHGYTFGSGTRLTVV.

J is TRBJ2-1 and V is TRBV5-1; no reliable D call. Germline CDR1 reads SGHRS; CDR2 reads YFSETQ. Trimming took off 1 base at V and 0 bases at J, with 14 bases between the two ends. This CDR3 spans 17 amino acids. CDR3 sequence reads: CASSLWRTPSSYNEQFF. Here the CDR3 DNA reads TGCGCCAGCAGCTTGTGGCGGACGCCCAGCTCCTACAATGAGCAGTTCTTC.

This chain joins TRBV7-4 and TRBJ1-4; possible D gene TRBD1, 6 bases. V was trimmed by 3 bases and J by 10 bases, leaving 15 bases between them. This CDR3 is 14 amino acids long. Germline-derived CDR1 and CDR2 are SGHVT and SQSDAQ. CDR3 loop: CASSFSARGRKLFF. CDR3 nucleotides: TGTGCCAGCAGCTTTTCAGCGAGGGGGAGAAAACTGTTTTTT.

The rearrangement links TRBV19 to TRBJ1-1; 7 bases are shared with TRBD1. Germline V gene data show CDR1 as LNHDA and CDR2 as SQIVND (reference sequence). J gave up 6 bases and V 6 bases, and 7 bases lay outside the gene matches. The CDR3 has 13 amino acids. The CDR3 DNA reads TGTGCCAGTAGCACGACAGGGTACGCTGAAGCTTTCTTT. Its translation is CASSTTGYAEAFF.

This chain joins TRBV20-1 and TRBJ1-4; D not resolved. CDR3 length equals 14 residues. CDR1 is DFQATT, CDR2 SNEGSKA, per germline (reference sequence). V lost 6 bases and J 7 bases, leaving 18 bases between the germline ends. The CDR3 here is CSAPAVGMGEKLFF. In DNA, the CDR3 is TGCAGTGCCCCGGCTGTGGGGATGGGTGAAAAACTGTTTTTT.

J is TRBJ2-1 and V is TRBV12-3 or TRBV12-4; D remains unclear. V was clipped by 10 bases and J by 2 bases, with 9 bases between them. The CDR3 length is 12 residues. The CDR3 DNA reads TGTGCCACTTGGGGTACCTACAATGAGCAGTTCTTC. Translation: CATWGTYNEQFF.

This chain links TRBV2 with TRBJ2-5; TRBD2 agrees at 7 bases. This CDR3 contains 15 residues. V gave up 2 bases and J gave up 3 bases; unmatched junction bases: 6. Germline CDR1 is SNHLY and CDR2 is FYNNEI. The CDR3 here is CASSELASGEETQYF. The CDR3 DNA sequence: TGTGCCAGCAGTGAATTGGCTAGCGGAGAAGAGACCCAGTACTTC. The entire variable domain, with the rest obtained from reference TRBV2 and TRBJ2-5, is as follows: EPEVTQTPSHQVTQMGQEVILRCVPISNHLYFYWYRQILGQKVEFLVSFYNNEISEKSEIFDDQFSVERPDGSNFTLKIRSTKLEDSAMYFCASSELASGEETQYFGPGTRLLVL.

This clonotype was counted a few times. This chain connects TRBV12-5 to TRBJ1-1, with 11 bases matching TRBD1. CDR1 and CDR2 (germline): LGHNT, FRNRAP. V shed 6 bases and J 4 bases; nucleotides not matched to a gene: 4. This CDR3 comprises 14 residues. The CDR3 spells CASGPGTGGTEAFF. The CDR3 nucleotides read TGTGCTAGTGGCCCCGGGACAGGGGGCACTGAAGCTTTCTTT.

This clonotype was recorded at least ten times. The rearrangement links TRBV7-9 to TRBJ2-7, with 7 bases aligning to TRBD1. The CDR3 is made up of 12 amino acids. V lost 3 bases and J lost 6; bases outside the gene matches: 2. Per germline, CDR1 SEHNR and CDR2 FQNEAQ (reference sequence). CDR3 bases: TGTGCCAGCAGCTTGGGACAGCTCGAGCAGTACTTC. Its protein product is CASSLGQLEQYF.

CDR3 nucleotide sequence: TGTGCCAGCGGGGGACTAGCTGCAGATACGCAGTATTTT. It translates to CASGGLAADTQYF. The chain has TRBV6-2 or TRBV6-3 and TRBJ2-3, with 9 bases identical to TRBD2. V gave up 8 bases and J gave up 4 bases; unmatched junction bases: 4. CDR1 is MNHEY, CDR2 SVGEGT, per germline. The CDR3 loop spans 13 amino acids.

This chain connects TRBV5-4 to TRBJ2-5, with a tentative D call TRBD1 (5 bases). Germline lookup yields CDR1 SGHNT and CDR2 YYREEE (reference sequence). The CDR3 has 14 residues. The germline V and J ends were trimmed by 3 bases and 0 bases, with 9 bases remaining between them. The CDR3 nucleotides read TGTGCCAGCAGCTCAGGACATGACCAAGAGACCCAGTACTTC. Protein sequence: CASSSGHDQETQYF.

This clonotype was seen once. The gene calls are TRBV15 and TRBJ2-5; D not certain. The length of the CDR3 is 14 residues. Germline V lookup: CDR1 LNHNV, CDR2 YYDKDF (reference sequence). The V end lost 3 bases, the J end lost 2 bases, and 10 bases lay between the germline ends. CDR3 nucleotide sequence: TGTGCCACCAGCAGCCTACTCGTTCAAGAGACCCAGTACTTC. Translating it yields CATSSLLVQETQYF.

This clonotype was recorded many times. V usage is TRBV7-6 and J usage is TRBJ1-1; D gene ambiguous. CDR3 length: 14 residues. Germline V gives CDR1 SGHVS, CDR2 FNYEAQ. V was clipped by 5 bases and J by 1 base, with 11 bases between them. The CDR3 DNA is TGTGCCAGCAGCCCCACCTTCACGAACACTGAAGCTTTCTTT. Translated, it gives CASSPTFTNTEAFF.

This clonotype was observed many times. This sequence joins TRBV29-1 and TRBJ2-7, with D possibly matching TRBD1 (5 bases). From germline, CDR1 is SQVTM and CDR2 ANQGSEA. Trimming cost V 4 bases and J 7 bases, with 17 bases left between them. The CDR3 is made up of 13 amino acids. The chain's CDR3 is CSVADSTHSEQYF. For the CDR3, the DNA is TGCAGCGTTGCAGACAGCACCCACTCGGAGCAGTACTTC.

The CDR3 here is CASSKGGDEKLFF. As DNA, the CDR3 is TGTGCCAGCAGCAAAGGGGGTGACGAAAAACTGTTTTTT. This chain links TRBV7-3 with TRBJ1-4; D possibly corresponds to TRBD1 (6 bases). V lost 5 bases to trimming and J lost 8 bases, with 12 bases between them. This CDR3 has 13 amino acids. CDR1 SGHTA and CDR2 FQGTGA come from the germline V gene.

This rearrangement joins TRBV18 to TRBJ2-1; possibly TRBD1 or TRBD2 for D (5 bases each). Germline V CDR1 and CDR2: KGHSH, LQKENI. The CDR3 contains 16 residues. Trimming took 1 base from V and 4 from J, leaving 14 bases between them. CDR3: CASSPLVGTSYNEQFF. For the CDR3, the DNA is TGTGCCAGCTCACCACTTGTGGGGACGTCTTACAATGAGCAGTTCTTC.

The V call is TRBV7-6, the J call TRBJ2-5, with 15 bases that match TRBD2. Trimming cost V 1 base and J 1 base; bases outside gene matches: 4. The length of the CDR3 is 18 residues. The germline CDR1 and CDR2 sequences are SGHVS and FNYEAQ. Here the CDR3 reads CASSLGTSGGAIQETQYF. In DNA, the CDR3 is TGTGCCAGCAGCTTAGGGACTAGCGGGGGGGCCATCCAAGAGACCCAGTACTTC.

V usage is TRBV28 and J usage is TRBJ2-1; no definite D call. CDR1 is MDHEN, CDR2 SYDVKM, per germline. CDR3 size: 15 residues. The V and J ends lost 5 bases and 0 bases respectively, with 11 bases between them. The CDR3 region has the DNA TGTGCCAGCAGTGACGATATAAGCTCCTACAATGAGCAGTTCTTC. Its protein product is CASSDDISSYNEQFF. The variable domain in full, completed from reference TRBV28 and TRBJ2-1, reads DVKVTQSSRYLVKRTGEKVFLECVQDMDHENMFWYRQDPGLGLRLIYFSYDVKMKEKGDIPEGYSVSREKKERFSLILESASTNQTSMYLCASSDDISSYNEQFFGPGTRLTVL.

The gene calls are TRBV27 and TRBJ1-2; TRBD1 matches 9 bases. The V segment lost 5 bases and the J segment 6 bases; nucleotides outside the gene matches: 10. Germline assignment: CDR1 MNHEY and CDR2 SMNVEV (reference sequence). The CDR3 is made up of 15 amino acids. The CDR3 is CASSPITGGVNGYTF. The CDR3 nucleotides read TGTGCCAGCAGTCCAATAACAGGGGGCGTCAATGGCTACACCTTC.

CDR3 sequence (DNA): TGCAGTGCGGAAGAAACGGCGTGGGAGACCCAGTACTTC. Translating gives CSAEETAWETQYF. The chain carries TRBV20-1 and TRBJ2-5; D is unresolved. V lost 6 bases and J 5 bases, leaving 16 bases between the germline ends. The CDR3 contains 13 residues. Germline loops: CDR1 DFQATT, CDR2 SNEGSKA (reference sequence).

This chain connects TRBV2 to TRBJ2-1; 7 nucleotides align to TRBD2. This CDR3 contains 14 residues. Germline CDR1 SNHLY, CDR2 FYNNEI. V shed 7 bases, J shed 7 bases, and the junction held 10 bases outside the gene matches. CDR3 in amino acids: CASKDSSGWNEQFF. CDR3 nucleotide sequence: TGTGCCAGCAAGGATAGTAGCGGGTGGAATGAGCAGTTCTTC.

The CDR3 DNA is TGCGCCAGCAGCTTGGACACCATGAACACTGAAGCTTTCTTT. This gives the protein CASSLDTMNTEAFF. The V and J genes are TRBV5-1 and TRBJ1-1; the D is unclear. The CDR3 spans 14 residues. Between the trimmed V and J ends, which lost 0 bases and 0 bases, there was a span of 6 bases. Germline CDR1 is SGHRS and CDR2 is YFSETQ.